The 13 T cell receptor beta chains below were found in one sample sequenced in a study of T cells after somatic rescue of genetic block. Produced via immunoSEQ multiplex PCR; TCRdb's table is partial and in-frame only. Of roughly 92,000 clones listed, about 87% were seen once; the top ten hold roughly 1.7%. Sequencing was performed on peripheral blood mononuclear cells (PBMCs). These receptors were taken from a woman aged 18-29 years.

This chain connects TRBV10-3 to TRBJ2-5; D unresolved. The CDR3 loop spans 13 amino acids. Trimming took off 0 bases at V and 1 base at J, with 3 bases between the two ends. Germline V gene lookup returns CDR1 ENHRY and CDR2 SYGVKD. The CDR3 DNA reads TGTGCCATCAGTGAGTCCTCCCAAGAGACCCAGTACTTC. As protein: CAISESSQETQYF.

The CDR3 spells CAWSEANVLTF. The CDR3 nucleotides read TGTGCCTGGAGTGAGGCCAACGTCCTGACTTTC. The rearrangement joins TRBV30 to TRBJ2-6; no clear D. Trimming took off 1 base at V and 6 bases at J, with 1 base between the two ends. From germline, CDR1 is GTSNPN and CDR2 SVGIG (reference sequence). The CDR3 runs 11 residues.

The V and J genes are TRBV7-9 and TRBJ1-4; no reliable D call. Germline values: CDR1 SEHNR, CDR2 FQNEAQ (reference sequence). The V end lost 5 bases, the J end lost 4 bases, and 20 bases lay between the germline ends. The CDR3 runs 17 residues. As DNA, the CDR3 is TGTGCCAGCAGCCCGGATCGGACCCACCTCCGTAATGAAAAACTGTTTTTT. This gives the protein CASSPDRTHLRNEKLFF.

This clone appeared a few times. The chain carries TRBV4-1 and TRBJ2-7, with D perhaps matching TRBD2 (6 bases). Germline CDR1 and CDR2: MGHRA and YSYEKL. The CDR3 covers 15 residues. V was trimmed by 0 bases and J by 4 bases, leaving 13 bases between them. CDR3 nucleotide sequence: TGCGCCAGCAGCCAAGACGGGGGTTCTTCTTACGAGCAGTACTTC. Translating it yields CASSQDGGSSYEQYF.

For the CDR3, the DNA is TGCGCCAGCAGCTCGGGACTAGCGGTTGAAGAGACCCAGTACTTC. It codes for CASSSGLAVEETQYF. The chain links TRBV5-1 to TRBJ2-5, with 11 bases fitting TRBD2. After removal of 3 bases from V and 3 bases from J, the junction contained 4 bases not matched to a gene. From germline, CDR1 is SGHRS and CDR2 YFSETQ. The CDR3 totals 15 residues.

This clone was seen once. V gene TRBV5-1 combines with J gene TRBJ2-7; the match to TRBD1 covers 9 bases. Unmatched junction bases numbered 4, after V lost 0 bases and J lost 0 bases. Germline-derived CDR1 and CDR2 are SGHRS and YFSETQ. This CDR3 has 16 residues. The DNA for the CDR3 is TGCGCCAGCAGCTTGGTCGGACAGGGGCACTCCTACGAGCAGTACTTC. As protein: CASSLVGQGHSYEQYF.

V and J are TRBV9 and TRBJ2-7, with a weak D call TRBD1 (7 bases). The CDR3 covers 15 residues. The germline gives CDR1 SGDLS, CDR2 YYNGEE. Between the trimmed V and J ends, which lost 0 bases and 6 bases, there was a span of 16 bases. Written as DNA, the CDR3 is TGTGCCAGCAGCGTAGGGTTCAGGGGGGTAGGCGAGCAGTACTTC. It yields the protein CASSVGFRGVGEQYF.

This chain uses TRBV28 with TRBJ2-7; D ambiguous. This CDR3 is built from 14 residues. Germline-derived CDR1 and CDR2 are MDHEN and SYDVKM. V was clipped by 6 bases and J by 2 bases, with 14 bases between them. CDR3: CASSHLSGAYEQYF. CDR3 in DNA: TGTGCCAGCAGCCACCTCTCCGGAGCCTACGAGCAGTACTTC.

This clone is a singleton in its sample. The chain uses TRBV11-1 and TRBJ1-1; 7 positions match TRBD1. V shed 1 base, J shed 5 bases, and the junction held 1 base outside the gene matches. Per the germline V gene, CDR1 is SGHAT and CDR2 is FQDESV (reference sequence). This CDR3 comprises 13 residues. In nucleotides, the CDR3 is TGTGCCAGCAGCTTAGACAGGGGTACTGAAGCTTTCTTT. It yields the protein CASSLDRGTEAFF.

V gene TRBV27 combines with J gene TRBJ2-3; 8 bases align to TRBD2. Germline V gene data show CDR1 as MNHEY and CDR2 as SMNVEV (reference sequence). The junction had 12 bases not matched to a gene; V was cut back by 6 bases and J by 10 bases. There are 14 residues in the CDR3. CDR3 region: CASSPGGGGEAQYF. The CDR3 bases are TGTGCCAGCAGCCCCGGGGGGGGCGGGGAGGCGCAGTATTTT.

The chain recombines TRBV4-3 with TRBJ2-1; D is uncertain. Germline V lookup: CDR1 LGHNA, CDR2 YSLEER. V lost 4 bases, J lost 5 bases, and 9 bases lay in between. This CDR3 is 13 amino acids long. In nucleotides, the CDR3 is TGCGCCAGCAGCCTCCGAGGAGACAATGAGCAGTTCTTC. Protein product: CASSLRGDNEQFF.

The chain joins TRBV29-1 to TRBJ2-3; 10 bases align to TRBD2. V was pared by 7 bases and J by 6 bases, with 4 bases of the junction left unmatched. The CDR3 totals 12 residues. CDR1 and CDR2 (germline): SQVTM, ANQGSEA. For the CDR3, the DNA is TGCAGCGCCCTAGCGGGAGCGGATACGCAGTATTTT. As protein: CSALAGADTQYF.

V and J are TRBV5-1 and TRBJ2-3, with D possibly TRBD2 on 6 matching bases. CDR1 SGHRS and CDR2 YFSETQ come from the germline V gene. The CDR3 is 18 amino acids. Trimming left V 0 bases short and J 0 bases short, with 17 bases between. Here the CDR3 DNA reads TGCGCCAGCAGCTTGGCCTTTGCGGGACCATCTAGCACAGATACGCAGTATTTT. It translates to CASSLAFAGPSSTDTQYF.